Listed below are T cell receptor beta chains from one sample, sequenced in a study of blood T cell repertoires in COVID-19. Data came from immunoSEQ multiplex PCR; TCRdb stores just in-frame clones and leaves some out. Here the sample spans 150,000 to 180,000 clones, roughly 78% being singletons. Sequencing was carried out using peripheral blood. The source of these receptors is a man of 80 years or more with acute or convalescent COVID-19. CDR3s include the opening cysteine and the closing phenylalanine or tryptophan. Each record gives: J gene, clone size, V gene, D gene, CDR3 DNA, CDR3 protein. A D gene is named only where the DNA matches it firmly. Clone size appears in some rows only: once, few, many, or a class for an expanded clone.

TRBJ2-1 | - | TRBV10-1 | TRBD2 | TGCGCCAGCAGTCCTAGCGGGGGCATTGAGCAGTTCTTC | CASSPSGGIEQFF
TRBJ1-2 | once | TRBV7-2 | TRBD1 | TGTGCCAGCAGCCCGCAGAGACTGACAGGGGGCGCAGACTATGGCTACACCTTC | CASSPQRLTGGADYGYTF
TRBJ2-5 | - | TRBV2 | - | TGTGCCAGCAGTGACCTGCTGGGAGGGACCCAGTACTTC | CASSDLLGGTQYF
TRBJ1-6 | - | TRBV28 | - | TGTGCCAGCAGTCGAGCGGACTTACATAATTCACCCCTCCACTTT | CASSRADLHNSPLHF
TRBJ2-2 | - | TRBV5-1 | TRBD1 | TGCGCCAGCAGCTCACAGGGGACCGGGGAGCTGTTTTTT | CASSSQGTGELFF
TRBJ1-5 | - | TRBV30 | TRBD1 | TGTGCCTGGAGTCAACAGGGGCCAAATCAGCCCCAGCATTTT | CAWSQQGPNQPQHF
TRBJ1-5 | - | TRBV11-2 | - | TGTGCCAGCAGCTTACAGGAAGGGGGTCAGCCCCAGCATTTT | CASSLQEGGQPQHF
TRBJ1-3 | - | TRBV6-6 | TRBD1 | TGTGCCAGCAGTCAGGGGGAGAGCTCTGGAAACACCATATATTTT | CASSQGESSGNTIYF
TRBJ1-1 | once | TRBV5-1 | TRBD1 | TGCGCCAGCAGCTTTGGGCAGGGGGCGTATACTGAAGCTTTCTTT | CASSFGQGAYTEAFF
TRBJ2-3 | - | TRBV5-1 | TRBD2 | TGCGCCAGCAGCTTGGGAGGCGGGGGAGGAACAGATACGCAGTATTTT | CASSLGGGGGTDTQYF
TRBJ1-3 | once | TRBV28 | - | TGTGCCAGCAGTTTGGGCGGGCACTCTGGAAACACCATATATTTT | CASSLGGHSGNTIYF
TRBJ2-5 | - | TRBV11-2 | - | TGTGCCAGCAGCTTCGCCCAGGGGGGCCGGGAGACCCAGTACTTC | CASSFAQGGRETQYF
TRBJ2-7 | - | TRBV30 | - | TGTGCCTGGAGCCAAGGACCCGGGACTGCTGCCTACGAGCAGTACTTC | CAWSQGPGTAAYEQYF
TRBJ2-7 | once | TRBV18 | - | TGTGCCAGCTCACCGGGGTGGGGAGCCTACGAGCAGTACTTC | CASSPGWGAYEQYF
TRBJ1-6 | - | TRBV18 | TRBD1 | TGTGCCAGCTCAGCCGACAGGGACTCACCCCTCCACTTT | CASSADRDSPLHF
TRBJ2-3 | - | TRBV2 | - | TGTGCCAGCAGTGAACAGGGGGGTCTCACAGATACGCAGTATTTT | CASSEQGGLTDTQYF